The sequence of this TCR beta chain was determined in a study of vaccination effects on CD4 cells after COVID-19. Overall study findings and caveats: Healthy vaccine recipients' vaccine-induced clones were almost all SARS-CoV-2 mono-reactive.

The method was immunoSEQ multiplex PCR; TCRdb's version includes in-frame clones alone and lacks a portion of them. Of fewer than 40,000 clones listed, about 65% are singletons. About this clone itself: Its antigen is currently unknown.

CDR3 length equals 14 residues. After removal of 7 bases from V and 3 bases from J, the junction contained 11 bases not matched to a gene. Germline V gene data show CDR1 as SQVTM and CDR2 as ANQGSEA. Once cultured for 10 to 11 days, the cells underwent separation to obtain CD4+ T cells. The genes are TRBV29-1 and TRBJ1-1; TRBD1 agrees at 7 bases. The material was CD4+ T cells from PBMCs cultured without peptide, obtained before COVID-19 vaccination. The clonotype was recovered from a human donor who received a COVID-19 vaccine. This chain's CDR3 is CSARDSQVHTEAFF. As DNA, the CDR3 is TGCAGCGCTCGGGACAGCCAAGTTCACACTGAAGCTTTCTTT. Variable domain in full (rest from reference TRBV29-1 and TRBJ1-1): SAVISQKPSRDICQRGTSLTIQCQVDSQVTMMFWYRQQPGQSLTLIATANQGSEATYESGFVIDKFPISRPNLTFSTLTVSNMSPEDSSIYLCSARDSQVHTEAFFGQGTRLTVV.